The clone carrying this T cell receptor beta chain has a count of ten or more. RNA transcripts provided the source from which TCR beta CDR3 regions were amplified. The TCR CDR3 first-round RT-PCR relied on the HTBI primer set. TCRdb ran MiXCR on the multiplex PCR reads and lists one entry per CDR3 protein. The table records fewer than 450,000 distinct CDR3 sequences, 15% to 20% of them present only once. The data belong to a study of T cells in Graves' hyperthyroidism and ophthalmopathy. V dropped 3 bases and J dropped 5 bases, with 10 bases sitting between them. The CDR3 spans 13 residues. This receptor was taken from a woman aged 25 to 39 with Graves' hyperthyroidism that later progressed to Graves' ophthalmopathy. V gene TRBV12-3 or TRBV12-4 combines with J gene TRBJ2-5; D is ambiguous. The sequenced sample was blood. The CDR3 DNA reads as TGTGCCAGCAGTTTTGTGCATGGCGAGACCCAGTACTTC. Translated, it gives CASSFVHGETQYF.